The 8 T cell receptor beta chains below were found in one sample sequenced in a study of STAT3 mutations in large granular lymphocyte leukemia (dated by TCRdb to between 2018 and 2020). Points the paper makes about the study in general: Every T-LGLL patient showed at least one immunodominant TCRbeta clonotype, and about half showed multiple immunodominant subclonotypes.

Library preparation used the immunoSEQ multiplex PCR assay. TCRdb stores this immuneACCESS table with in-frame sequences only. Part of the clones is absent; in the studies checked, under half of the shortfall reflects unresolved V genes, and no reason is known for the rest. The sample data list tens of thousands of clones, and roughly 86% of these were observed just once. Jointly, the top ten make up approximately 12% of the sample. These TCRs' antigens remain unknown. Source material: peripheral blood mononuclear cells. These receptors were obtained from a man in his fifties or sixties with T-cell large granular lymphocyte leukemia. Some clones in this sample may be carry-over from other donors' samples. The age is the age at diagnosis.

This clone was recorded once. This chain uses TRBV5-4 with TRBJ2-7, with TRBD1 matching over 9 bases. Germline values: CDR1 SGHNT, CDR2 YYREEE (reference sequence). The junction had 8 bases not matched to a gene; V was cut back by 4 bases and J by 6 bases. The CDR3 is 14 amino acids. The CDR3 DNA reads TGTGCCAGCAGCAACCCACAGGGGGCGGGCGAGCAGTACTTC. Translation gives CASSNPQGAGEQYF.

The chain joins TRBV4-2 to TRBJ2-7; D is undetermined. Germline values: CDR1 LGHNA, CDR2 YNFKEQ. With 4 bases removed from V and 6 bases from J, the gap between germline ends came to 13 bases. This CDR3 is 13 amino acids long. In DNA, the CDR3 is TGTGCCAGCAGCCTCTTCGAGGTGGGCGAGCAGTACTTC. Its protein is CASSLFEVGEQYF.

The chain joins TRBV6-1 to TRBJ1-2, with D hard to call. V was trimmed by 3 bases and J by 8 bases, leaving 10 bases between them. The CDR3 has 12 amino acids. Germline V gene data show CDR1 as MNHNS and CDR2 as SASEGT. The DNA for the CDR3 is TGTGCCAGCAGTGAGACACCTCCCGGCTACACCTTC. It is translated as CASSETPPGYTF.

J is TRBJ2-4 and V is TRBV11-3; TRBD1 aligns across 9 bases. The CDR3 runs to 15 residues. Looked up from germline, CDR1 is SGHNT and CDR2 is YENEEA. With 5 bases clipped from V and 9 bases from J, the junction kept 11 bases outside the gene matches. The CDR3 loop is CASSTSPGQGSIQYF. DNA for the CDR3: TGTGCCAGCAGCACCTCACCAGGACAGGGGAGCATTCAGTACTTC.

The CDR3 sequence: CSALWKETQYF. Written as DNA, the CDR3 is TGCAGTGCCCTCTGGAAAGAGACCCAGTACTTC. The gene calls are TRBV20-1 and TRBJ2-5; D unclear. The V end was cut by 6 bases, the J end by 3 bases, with 8 bases between. The germline V gene encodes CDR1 DFQATT and CDR2 SNEGSKA (reference sequence). This CDR3 region has 11 residues.

In this sample, this clone turned up a few times. The CDR3 DNA is TGTGCCAGTAGTATAGATCGCGGGACAGGGGGCCAAGAGACCCAGTACTTC. It is translated as CASSIDRGTGGQETQYF. The genes are TRBV19 and TRBJ2-5; 11 nucleotides match TRBD1. V shed 0 bases and J 1 base; nucleotides not matched to a gene: 4. CDR3 length: 17 residues. CDR1 and CDR2 from the germline V gene are LNHDA and SQIVND (reference sequence).

This sequence joins TRBV18 and TRBJ2-1, with 9 bases matching TRBD1. The ends lost 6 bases at V and 4 bases at J; junction bases unmatched: 7. The CDR3 contains 15 residues. CDR1 is KGHSH, CDR2 LQKENI, per germline. DNA of the CDR3: TGTGCCAGCTCGCCGGGACAGGGACAGTACAATGAGCAGTTCTTC. It is translated as CASSPGQGQYNEQFF.

This chain joins TRBV5-1 and TRBJ2-7; 9 positions agree with TRBD1. Germline CDR1 and CDR2: SGHRS and YFSETQ. V lost 4 bases and J lost 3; bases outside the gene matches: 8. CDR3 length: 15 amino acids. The CDR3 region is CASSLSGTGNYEQYF. In nucleotides, the CDR3 is TGCGCCAGCAGCCTATCGGGGACAGGGAACTACGAGCAGTACTTC.